This T cell receptor beta chain is drawn from a study of cytomegalovirus exposure and HLA in healthy donors. Study summary: Around 85 million unique TCR sequences came from HLA-typed donors in an early release.

PCR used 60 Vbeta primers and 13 Jbeta primers. TCRdb keeps only in-frame clones here, not all; method: immunoSEQ multiplex PCR. This sample yields 150,000 or so clones, of which approximately 80% are seen a single time; approximately 3.8% belongs to the top ten. V gave up 5 bases and J gave up 0 bases; unmatched junction bases: 7. This CDR3 contains 16 residues. Germline V gene sequence: CDR1 SGHVS, CDR2 FQNEAQ. The V gene is TRBV7-8, the J gene TRBJ1-3; 7 positions match TRBD1. Sequenced material: PBMCs. This TCR was sampled from a male donor in good health and CMV-seronegative. The DNA for the CDR3 is TGTGCCAGCAGCCCCCGACAGGGTAACTCTGGAAACACCATATATTTT. Residues: CASSPRQGNSGNTIYF.